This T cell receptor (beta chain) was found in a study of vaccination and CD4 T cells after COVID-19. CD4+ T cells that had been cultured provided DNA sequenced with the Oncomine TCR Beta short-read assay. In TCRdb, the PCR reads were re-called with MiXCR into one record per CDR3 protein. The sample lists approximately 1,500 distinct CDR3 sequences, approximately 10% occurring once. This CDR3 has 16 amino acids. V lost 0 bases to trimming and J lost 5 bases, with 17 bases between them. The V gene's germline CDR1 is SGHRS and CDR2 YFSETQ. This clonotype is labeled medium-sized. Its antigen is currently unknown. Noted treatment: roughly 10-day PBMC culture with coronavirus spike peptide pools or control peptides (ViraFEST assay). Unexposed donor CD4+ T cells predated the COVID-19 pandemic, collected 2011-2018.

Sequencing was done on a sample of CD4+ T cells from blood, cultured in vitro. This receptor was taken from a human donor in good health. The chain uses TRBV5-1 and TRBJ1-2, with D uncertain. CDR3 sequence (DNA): TGCGCCAGCAGCTTGGACGGAACGGCTTCCCATTATGGCTACACCTTC. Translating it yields CASSLDGTASHYGYTF.